This TCR beta chain was captured in a study of cytomegalovirus exposure and HLA in healthy donors. Study results and limitations: A reported reduction in N-insertions relative to the approximately 640-donor mean was seen in an Asian-associated ancestry cluster in a later analysis. A few of the chains that were CMV-associated were confirmed in vitro to be specific for CMV antigens. A missense DCLRE1C variant was associated with V- and J-gene trimming of TCR beta chains in a later analysis, and an independent cohort replicated the association. Many donors carried some public TCRs, although rarity characterized most TCR sequences.

Both 60 Vbeta primers and 13 Jbeta primers went into the PCR. The protocol was immunoSEQ multiplex PCR, while the TCRdb copy is restricted to in-frame clones and leaves out a portion. The data show around 130,000 clones, with around 79% seen just once and over 2% held by the top ten. Unmatched junction bases numbered 13, after V lost 3 bases and J lost 7 bases. Germline V gene sequence: CDR1 LNHDA, CDR2 SQIVND (reference sequence). This CDR3 has 16 amino acids. To note about this clone: Its target is not known.

This clonotype was obtained from a woman aged 40 to 50 in good health and CMV-seropositive. Sample: PBMCs. The J gene is TRBJ2-7, the V gene TRBV19, with TRBD1 matching over 9 bases. CDR3 nucleotide sequence: TGTGCCAGTAGTATCATGACGGGGACAGGGACTGAGGAGCAGTACTTC. Residues: CASSIMTGTGTEEQYF.